One sample yielded the 5 T cell receptor beta chains listed below, sequenced in a study of post-analysis software for immune sequencing data. Researchers reported that TCR beta cDNA libraries carried unique molecular identifiers. From the PCR reads, TCRdb called clonotypes with MiXCR, one entry per CDR3 protein. Of hundreds of thousands of distinct CDR3 sequences in the sample, 25% to 30% were seen once. The antigens for these receptors are not known. Overall study results and limits: There were roughly 5 TRBV segments more frequent in patients than controls, and TRBV5-6, TRBV5-1 and TRBV20-1 were among them.

The sample consisted of blood. These receptors originate from a girl under 18 with multiple sclerosis.

This clonotype came up a few times. CDR3 protein: CASSYSSEGTKQFF. The DNA for the CDR3 is TGTGCCAGCAGTTACAGCTCCGAGGGAACGAAGCAGTTCTTC. The V call is TRBV6-5, the J call TRBJ2-1; D perhaps matches TRBD2 (5 bases). This CDR3 region has 14 residues. Germline lookup yields CDR1 MNHEY and CDR2 SVGAGI. V lost 2 bases and J lost 11, with 16 bases in between.

This clonotype was counted a few times. This rearrangement joins TRBV20-1 to TRBJ2-1, with D perhaps given as TRBD1 or TRBD2 (5 bases each). This CDR3 has 13 residues. V was cut by 4 bases and J by 8 bases, with 15 bases left in between. The V gene's germline CDR1 is DFQATT and CDR2 SNEGSKA (reference sequence). CDR3 nucleotide sequence: TGCAGTGCTATCCGGGACGGCCACGATGAGCAGTTCTTC. It is translated as CSAIRDGHDEQFF.

In this sample, this clonotype turned up once. The chain combines TRBV7-9 with TRBJ2-3, with no clear D. V lost 1 base to trimming and J lost 2 bases, with 7 bases between them. The germline gives CDR1 SEHNR, CDR2 FQNEAQ (reference sequence). The CDR3 covers 14 residues. The CDR3 reads CASSLVSYTDTQYF. The CDR3 DNA reads TGTGCCAGCAGCTTAGTATCATACACAGATACGCAGTATTTT.

This clonotype was seen repeatedly, ten times or more. The chain combines TRBV3-1 with TRBJ2-5; possible D gene TRBD1, 6 bases. Germline V gene lookup returns CDR1 LGHDT and CDR2 YNNKEL (reference sequence). Deletions cut 3 bases from V and 5 bases from J, with 7 bases between. This CDR3 has 12 amino acids. This chain's CDR3 is CASSHQGETQYF. The DNA of the CDR3 is TGTGCCAGCAGCCACCAGGGGGAGACCCAGTACTTC.

This clonotype was counted a few times. The rearrangement joins TRBV7-9 to TRBJ1-5; TRBD1 matches 7 bases. CDR3 length equals 16 residues. The germline CDR1 and CDR2 sequences are SEHNR and FQNEAQ (reference sequence). V lost 1 base, J lost 4 bases, and 7 bases stayed unmatched. The CDR3 sequence is CASSLGEDRVNQPQHF. The CDR3 DNA is TGTGCCAGCAGCTTAGGGGAAGACAGGGTGAATCAGCCCCAGCATTTT.